These 32 T cell receptor beta chains originate from one sample sequenced in a study of human T cells and chemical hapten exposure. Specified time point: pre-sensitization, week 0. The treatment here: therapeutic diphenylcyclopropenone sensitization with weekly scalp DPC. TCRdb used MiXCR to reprocess the RACE reads, holding one entry per CDR3 protein. The sample includes more than 250,000 distinct CDR3 sequences, approximately 8.6% of them seen just once. The sequenced sample was whole blood, obtained in connection with sensitization to the hapten diphenylcyclopropenone (DPC). Receptors were obtained from a woman aged 40 to 50 with alopecia areata. Some clones in this sample may be carry-over from other donors' samples.

This chain uses TRBV5-1 with TRBJ2-5; no firm D call. With 0 bases removed from V and 1 base from J, the gap between germline ends came to 10 bases. Germline V CDR1 and CDR2: SGHRS, YFSETQ. CDR3 length: 15 amino acids. The CDR3 loop reads CASSLVAATQETQYF. In DNA form, the CDR3 reads TGCGCCAGCAGCTTGGTGGCCGCTACCCAAGAGACCCAGTACTTC.

This clonotype was observed many times. The chain is built from TRBV7-8 and TRBJ1-4; D is possibly TRBD1 (5 bases). The CDR3 length is 15 residues. Germline assignment: CDR1 SGHVS and CDR2 FQNEAQ. V lost 5 bases to trimming and J lost 7 bases, with 17 bases between them. The chain's CDR3 is CASSPDTGWGEKLFF. The DNA for the CDR3 is TGTGCCAGCAGCCCAGATACAGGCTGGGGTGAAAAACTGTTTTTT.

The rearrangement joins TRBV15 to TRBJ1-2; no clear D gene. Deletions cut 1 base from V and 6 bases from J, with 6 bases between. The CDR3 sequence is 12 residues long. CDR1 is LNHNV and CDR2 is YYDKDF in the germline V gene (reference sequence). The CDR3, as DNA: TGTGCCACCAGCAGAGGACGGAATGGCTACACCTTC. Protein: CATSRGRNGYTF.

In this sample, this clonotype turned up many times. The chain carries TRBV6-2 or TRBV6-3 and TRBJ1-5, with 7 bases matching TRBD1. CDR1 and CDR2 (germline): MNHEY, SVGEGT. V gave up 0 bases and J gave up 1 base; unmatched junction bases: 12. The CDR3 runs to 19 residues. The CDR3 loop is CASSYSTSGGLASNQPQHF. CDR3 DNA sequence: TGTGCCAGCAGTTACTCGACGTCAGGGGGGCTGGCAAGCAATCAGCCCCAGCATTTT.

This clonotype has a handful of counts. CDR3 DNA: TGCGCCAGCAGCACGACAGGTACCTACGAGCAGTACTTC. Its protein is CASSTTGTYEQYF. V gene TRBV5-1 combines with J gene TRBJ2-7, with D possibly matching TRBD1 (6 bases). Germline CDR1 and CDR2: SGHRS and YFSETQ. The CDR3 sequence is 13 residues long. Trimming took 4 bases from V and 2 from J, leaving 10 bases between them.

V is TRBV20-1 and J is TRBJ1-6, with D unclear. Germline assignment: CDR1 DFQATT and CDR2 SNEGSKA (reference sequence). Trimming removed 3 bases from V and 7 bases from J, with 10 bases in between. This CDR3 spans 13 amino acids. CDR3 loop: CSASNSPNSPLHF. In DNA, the CDR3 is TGCAGTGCTAGTAACAGTCCAAATTCACCCCTCCACTTT.

This sequence joins TRBV9 and TRBJ2-3; a weak D match, TRBD1 (6 bases). The CDR3 contains 16 residues. The V gene lost 0 bases and the J gene lost 1 base, with 12 bases spanning the gap. Germline V gene sequence: CDR1 SGDLS, CDR2 YYNGEE. The CDR3 here is CASSVAGGSGTDTQYF. As DNA, the CDR3 is TGTGCCAGCAGCGTAGCTGGGGGCTCGGGCACAGATACGCAGTATTTT.

In this sample, this clonotype turned up a few times. The V and J genes are TRBV4-2 and TRBJ2-3; 8 bases map to TRBD2. V gave up 4 bases and J gave up 3 bases; unmatched junction bases: 15. The CDR3 is 18 amino acids. Germline-derived CDR1 and CDR2 are LGHNA and YNFKEQ. The CDR3 coding sequence is TGTGCCAGCAGCCCCCACGAACAGGCGGGAGGAAGTACAGATACGCAGTATTTT. Residues: CASSPHEQAGGSTDTQYF.

The chain links TRBV6-1 to TRBJ1-1; no definite D call. The CDR3 spans 14 residues. Germline values: CDR1 MNHNS, CDR2 SASEGT. V was cut by 4 bases and J by 3 bases, with 12 bases left in between. The CDR3 reads CASSARPPDTEAFF. The CDR3 bases are TGTGCCAGCAGTGCACGGCCGCCGGACACTGAAGCTTTCTTT.

This clonotype occurred a few times. V is TRBV6-6 and J is TRBJ1-6; D is possibly TRBD1 (6 bases). V dropped 3 bases and J dropped 8 bases, with 11 bases sitting between them. The CDR3 length is 14 residues. The germline V gene has CDR1 MNHNY and CDR2 SVGAGI (reference sequence). CDR3 in amino acids: CASSYGQSDSPLHF. The CDR3 DNA reads as TGTGCCAGCAGTTATGGACAGAGTGATTCACCCCTCCACTTT.

This clonotype was picked up a small number of times. The V call is TRBV10-3, the J call TRBJ1-2, with 10 bases lining up with TRBD1. Per the germline V gene, CDR1 is ENHRY and CDR2 is SYGVKD. The CDR3 runs to 13 residues. With V trimmed by 8 bases and J by 10 bases, 10 bases remained unmatched. CDR3 nucleotides: TGTGCCATCGGACAGGACAGGGGGGTTGACTACACCTTC. It codes for CAIGQDRGVDYTF.

This clonotype was seen ten or more times. This sequence joins TRBV5-1 and TRBJ2-2, with a weak D call TRBD1 (6 bases). The CDR3 runs to 16 residues. V gave up 0 bases and J gave up 3 bases, with 12 bases separating them. The V gene's germline CDR1 is SGHRS and CDR2 YFSETQ. The CDR3 nucleotides are TGCGCCAGCAGCTTGGACAGGGAATCCCACACCGGGGAGCTGTTTTTT. Translated: CASSLDRESHTGELFF.

This clonotype appeared many times. V usage is TRBV7-2 and J usage is TRBJ2-5; no firm D call. Per germline, CDR1 SGHTA and CDR2 FQGNSA. The CDR3 is 11 residues long. V was pared by 2 bases and J by 4 bases, with 2 bases between. CDR3 bases: TGTGCCAGCAGCTTAACAGAGACCCAGTACTTC. Translated: CASSLTETQYF.

In this sample, this clonotype turned up once. A clone one base away is much larger, so this may be a read error. The chain joins TRBV25-1 to TRBJ2-1; 7 nucleotides align to TRBD2. The CDR3 sequence is 14 residues long. Germline V CDR1 and CDR2: MGHDK, SYGVNS. The CDR3 sequence is CASSELRDYNKQFF. The CDR3 nucleotides are TGTGCCAGCAGTGAATTGAGGGACTACAATAAGCAGTTCTTC. Combining the CDR3 with reference TRBV25-1 and TRBJ2-1 gives the whole variable domain EADIYQTPRYLVIGTGKKITLECSQTMGHDKMYWYQQDPGMELHLIHYSYGVNSTEKGDLSSESTVSRIRTEHFPLTLESARPSHTSQYLCASSELRDYNKQFFGPGTRLTVL.

This clonotype has just a few counts. The chain uses TRBV5-1 and TRBJ2-3, with D possibly matching TRBD1 (6 bases). The V gene lost 2 bases and the J gene lost 2 bases, with 9 bases spanning the gap. There are 14 residues in the CDR3. CDR1 is SGHRS, CDR2 YFSETQ, per germline. The DNA for the CDR3 is TGCGCCAGCAGCTTTGGACAGATCACAGATACGCAGTATTTT. Protein product: CASSFGQITDTQYF.

The chain employs TRBV4-2 and TRBJ1-5, with D unresolved. There are 15 residues in the CDR3. The V gene lost 0 bases and the J gene lost 7 bases, with 13 bases spanning the gap. Germline lookup yields CDR1 LGHNA and CDR2 YNFKEQ. CDR3 sequence reads: CASSQDPGIGQPQHF. CDR3 nucleotide sequence: TGTGCCAGCAGCCAAGATCCGGGGATAGGACAGCCCCAGCATTTT.

The rearrangement joins TRBV9 to TRBJ2-1; D is perhaps TRBD1 (5 bases). Trimming left V 3 bases short and J 2 bases short, with 18 bases between. The CDR3 consists of 17 residues. Germline V CDR1 and CDR2: SGDLS, YYNGEE. CDR3 sequence reads: CASSDDSFQFPYNEQFF. The CDR3 DNA sequence: TGTGCCAGCAGCGATGACAGTTTCCAGTTCCCCTACAATGAGCAGTTCTTC.

The chain has TRBV13 and TRBJ2-1; 9 nucleotides line up with TRBD1. The germline V gene encodes CDR1 PRHDT and CDR2 FYEKMQ (reference sequence). J was trimmed by 2 bases and V by 4 bases; bases with no gene match: 6. The CDR3 consists of 16 residues. CDR3: CASSSAGTGTYNEQFF. The CDR3 nucleotides read TGTGCCAGCAGCTCCGCCGGGACAGGGACCTACAATGAGCAGTTCTTC.

This clonotype was counted only a few times. CDR3 coding DNA: TGTGCCAGCAGCCCCCCTTGGACTAGCGGGAGAACAGATACGCAGTATTTT. Residues: CASSPPWTSGRTDTQYF. The chain uses TRBV3-1 and TRBJ2-3, with 13 bases that match TRBD2. Unmatched junction bases numbered 7, after V lost 4 bases and J lost 3 bases. Germline V gives CDR1 LGHDT, CDR2 YNNKEL (reference sequence). CDR3 length: 17 residues.

This clonotype was detected ten times or more. CDR3 residues: CSATRGRPTGELFF. The CDR3 nucleotides read TGCAGCGCCACTAGGGGGAGACCCACCGGGGAGCTGTTTTTT. The chain is built from TRBV29-1 and TRBJ2-2; maybe TRBD1 (6 bases). V was shortened by 7 bases and J by 4 bases, with 16 bases between the two germline ends. This CDR3 comprises 14 residues. Germline V gene data show CDR1 as SQVTM and CDR2 as ANQGSEA.

The sample holds many counts of this clonotype. The rearrangement links TRBV28 to TRBJ1-1; 9 nucleotides match TRBD1. Germline V CDR1 and CDR2: MDHEN, SYDVKM. The trim removed 5 bases at V and 6 bases at J, leaving 10 bases unmatched. The CDR3 has 15 amino acids. The CDR3, as DNA: TGTGCCAGCAGTAGCGGGGACAGGGTTAAGGCTGAAGCTTTCTTT. As protein: CASSSGDRVKAEAFF.

The table lists this clonotype with a few counts. The chain employs TRBV12-3 or TRBV12-4 and TRBJ2-1; D is possibly TRBD2 (5 bases). The CDR3 sequence is 15 residues long. Trimming pared 3 bases from V and 5 bases from J, leaving 14 bases between. The CDR3 spells CASSFAGLPNNEQFF. CDR3 bases: TGTGCCAGCAGTTTTGCGGGCCTACCCAACAATGAGCAGTTCTTC.

V and J are TRBV5-6 and TRBJ2-7; 7 bases are shared with TRBD1. After removal of 1 base from V and 0 bases from J, the junction contained 4 bases not matched to a gene. Germline lookup yields CDR1 SGHDT and CDR2 YYEEEE. The length of the CDR3 is 15 residues. CDR3 region: CASSLLGQSSYEQYF. Written as DNA, the CDR3 is TGTGCCAGCAGCTTGTTGGGACAGAGCTCCTACGAGCAGTACTTC. Full variable domain (remainder filled in from reference TRBV5-6 and TRBJ2-7): DAGVTQSPTHLIKTRGQQVTLRCSPKSGHDTVSWYQQALGQGPQFIFQYYEEEERQRGNFPDRFSGHQFPNYSSELNVNALLLGDSALYLCASSLLGQSSYEQYFGPGTRLTVT.

This clonotype has only a few counts. The chain is built from TRBV25-1 and TRBJ2-7; D possibly corresponds to TRBD1 (6 bases). V was trimmed by 2 bases and J by 6 bases, leaving 17 bases between them. Germline V gives CDR1 MGHDK, CDR2 SYGVNS. This CDR3 has 15 residues. CDR3 in DNA: TGTGCCAGCAGTGAACCCCGACAGGTTTCGGGCGAGCAGTACTTC. Encoded protein: CASSEPRQVSGEQYF.

This clonotype has just a few counts. The chain employs TRBV24-1 and TRBJ1-2; perhaps TRBD1 as D (6 bases). The germline V gene has CDR1 KGHDR and CDR2 SFDVKD. The CDR3 loop spans 14 amino acids. V lost 3 bases to trimming and J lost 4 bases, with 11 bases between them. CDR3 amino acids: CATSDVGAGYGYTF. The CDR3 nucleotides read TGTGCCACCAGTGATGTGGGGGCAGGCTATGGCTACACCTTC.

The rearrangement links TRBV5-1 to TRBJ2-7, with D unclear. Germline loops: CDR1 SGHRS, CDR2 YFSETQ. The CDR3 runs 16 residues. Trimming took off 0 bases at V and 0 bases at J, with 13 bases between the two ends. CDR3 sequence: CASSLAPSGTSYEQYF. CDR3 in DNA: TGCGCCAGCAGCTTGGCCCCTAGTGGAACCTCCTACGAGCAGTACTTC.

This clonotype was recorded many times. V is TRBV10-2 and J is TRBJ2-2, with D possibly being TRBD1 (6 bases). V lost 6 bases and J lost 6, with 11 bases in between. The CDR3 covers 13 residues. Germline CDR1 and CDR2: WSHSY and SAAADI. The CDR3 nucleotides read TGCGCCAGCAGGAACCAGGGGTCCGGGGAGCTGTTTTTT. Residues: CASRNQGSGELFF.

This clonotype occurred a few times. The chain combines TRBV28 with TRBJ1-2; tentative D call: TRBD1 (6 bases). Germline CDR1 and CDR2: MDHEN and SYDVKM. This CDR3 comprises 16 residues. DNA for the CDR3: TGTGCGACCACACAGGCGCGCGGACAGTGGGGCTATGGCTACACCTTC. Amino acid sequence: CATTQARGQWGYGYTF.

The chain employs TRBV27 and TRBJ1-2, with 10 bases aligning to TRBD1. The CDR3 consists of 16 residues. The ends lost 4 bases at V and 3 bases at J; junction bases unmatched: 8. Germline CDR1 is MNHEY and CDR2 is SMNVEV (reference sequence). CDR3 sequence reads: CASSSGQGTFYYGYTF. The CDR3 DNA follows: TGTGCCAGCAGTTCGGGACAGGGGACCTTTTACTATGGCTACACCTTC.

The chain joins TRBV30 to TRBJ1-2; no definite D call. Between the trimmed V and J ends, which lost 3 bases and 8 bases, there was a span of 16 bases. The CDR3 is 13 residues long. Germline CDR1 GTSNPN, CDR2 SVGIG (reference sequence). The CDR3: CAWRFREGEGYTF. The CDR3 DNA reads TGTGCCTGGAGGTTCCGGGAGGGAGAAGGCTACACCTTC.

This clonotype has ten or more counts. The CDR3: CASSLATGISYNEQFF. The CDR3 bases are TGTGCCAGCAGCTTGGCCACGGGGATCTCCTACAATGAGCAGTTCTTC. The V and J genes are TRBV5-5 and TRBJ2-1, with D maybe TRBD2 (5 bases). V shed 0 bases and J shed 0 bases, with 10 bases lying between them. This CDR3 has 16 amino acids. Germline lookup yields CDR1 SGHKS and CDR2 YYEKEE (reference sequence).

This clonotype was counted at least ten times. The chain links TRBV29-1 to TRBJ1-2; 7 bases map to TRBD1. This CDR3 has 13 amino acids. Germline CDR1 and CDR2: SQVTM and ANQGSEA. J gave up 1 base and V 6 bases, and 5 bases lay outside the gene matches. For the CDR3, the DNA is TGCAGCGTCGGACAGGTGATTAACTATGGCTACACCTTC. It encodes CSVGQVINYGYTF.